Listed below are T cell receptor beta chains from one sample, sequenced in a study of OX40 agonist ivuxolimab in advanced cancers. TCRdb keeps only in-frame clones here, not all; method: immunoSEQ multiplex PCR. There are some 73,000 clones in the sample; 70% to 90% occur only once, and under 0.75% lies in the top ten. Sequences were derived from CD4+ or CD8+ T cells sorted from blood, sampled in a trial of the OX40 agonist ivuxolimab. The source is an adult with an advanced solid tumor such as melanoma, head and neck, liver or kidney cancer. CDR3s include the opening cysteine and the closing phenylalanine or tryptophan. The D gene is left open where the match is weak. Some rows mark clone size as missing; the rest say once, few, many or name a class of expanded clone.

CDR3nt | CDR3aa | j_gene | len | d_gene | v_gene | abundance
TGTGCCAGCAGTTCCTTACCGGGACGGGGGGATCAGCCCCAGCATTTT | CASSSLPGRGDQPQHF | TRBJ1-5 | 16 | . | TRBV6-6 | .
TGTGCCAGCAGTTACAGCCCTGGGGAAAAACTGTTTTTT | CASSYSPGEKLFF | TRBJ1-4 | 13 | . | TRBV6-5 | .
TGTGCCAGCAGCTTAGCGAGGCAGGGCACTGAAGCTTTCTTT | CASSLARQGTEAFF | TRBJ1-1 | 14 | . | TRBV7-2 | .
TGTGCCAGCAGCTTAGCCCAGGGGCGGAGACCCCTCCACTTT | CASSLAQGRRPLHF | TRBJ1-6 | 14 | . | TRBV7-8 | .
TGTGCCAGCAGCTCACTCTCAGATACGCAGTATTTT | CASSSLSDTQYF | TRBJ2-3 | 12 | . | TRBV7-9 | .
TGCGCCAGCAGCTTGGATGGCAGGGTATCAGGAAACACCATATATTTT | CASSLDGRVSGNTIYF | TRBJ1-3 | 16 | . | TRBV5-1 | .
TGTGCCAGCAGCTTATCAACCGGGACAGGTCCCACCTACGAGCAGTACTTC | CASSLSTGTGPTYEQYF | TRBJ2-7 | 17 | TRBD1 | TRBV7-2 | once
TGTGCCAGCAGCTTCGCAGGGCGACATGGCTACACCTTC | CASSFAGRHGYTF | TRBJ1-2 | 13 | . | TRBV5-8 | .
TGTGCCAGCAGCCGGGGGGTCCACACAGATACGCAGTATTTT | CASSRGVHTDTQYF | TRBJ2-3 | 14 | TRBD2 | TRBV7-3 | .
TGTGCCAGCAGTAGGGGCAGCCAGATAGACGATTCACCCCTCCACTTT | CASSRGSQIDDSPLHF | TRBJ1-6 | 16 | . | TRBV6-6 | .
TGTGCCAGAAGCTTTACAGGCTCCTACAATGAGCAGTTCTTC | CARSFTGSYNEQFF | TRBJ2-1 | 14 | . | TRBV5-3 | .
TGTGCCAGCAGTTACTCCGACACGAAACCCTACACCTTC | CASSYSDTKPYTF | TRBJ1-2 | 13 | . | TRBV6-5 | .
TGTGCCAGCAGTGCATACGGACAGGGAGGGTACGAGCAGTACTTC | CASSAYGQGGYEQYF | TRBJ2-7 | 15 | . | TRBV25-1 | .
TGTGCCAGCAGCTTAAGGGGGACAGGGGCTGGCTACTATGGCTACACCTTC | CASSLRGTGAGYYGYTF | TRBJ1-2 | 17 | TRBD1 | TRBV11-2 | .
TGTGCCAGCAGCTTAGTGGCCAGGGCCACTGAAGCTTTCTTT | CASSLVARATEAFF | TRBJ1-1 | 14 | . | TRBV7-2 | .
TGTGCCAGCAGTGAAGGCTCCTTGAACACTGAAGCTTTCTTT | CASSEGSLNTEAFF | TRBJ1-1 | 14 | . | TRBV6-1 | .
TGTGCCAGCAGGGTGGCAGGTAGAGAGACCCAGTACTTC | CASRVAGRETQYF | TRBJ2-5 | 13 | . | TRBV25-1 | once
TGTGCCAGCAGCTTACAAGGTACTCATACGCAGTATTTT | CASSLQGTHTQYF | TRBJ2-3 | 13 | . | TRBV7-2 | .
TGTGCCAGCAGTTTGGGTAACTATGGCTACACCTTC | CASSLGNYGYTF | TRBJ1-2 | 12 | . | TRBV28 | .
TGTGCCAGCACCCCCCGGGGACTTACCTACGAGCAGTACTTC | CASTPRGLTYEQYF | TRBJ2-7 | 14 | . | TRBV7-2 | .
TGTGCCAGCAGCCCCGTAAGTGGCACCATATATTTT | CASSPVSGTIYF | TRBJ1-3 | 12 | . | TRBV7-9 | .
TGTGCCAGCTCACCACCGATGGGAGAGTGGACCCAGTACTTC | CASSPPMGEWTQYF | TRBJ2-5 | 14 | . | TRBV18 | .
TGTGCCAGCGTTAGACCGGGACTAGCGTCGGATACGCAGTATTTT | CASVRPGLASDTQYF | TRBJ2-3 | 15 | TRBD2 | TRBV6-1 | .
TGTGCCAGCAGTTACGTTTCCGGGACAGGGAACTACGAGCAGTACTTC | CASSYVSGTGNYEQYF | TRBJ2-7 | 16 | TRBD1 | TRBV6-5 | .
TGTGCCAGCAGCGTAGCGGCCTCGTCGTTCGAGACCCAGTACTTC | CASSVAASSFETQYF | TRBJ2-5 | 15 | . | TRBV9 | .
TGTGCCAGCAGCCCCGGGACACGGCACAATGAGCAGTTCTTC | CASSPGTRHNEQFF | TRBJ2-1 | 14 | . | TRBV14 | .
TGTGCCAGCAGCTTAGGTGCCGGGACAGTTACAGAAGCTTTCTTT | CASSLGAGTVTEAFF | TRBJ1-1 | 15 | TRBD1 | TRBV7-2 | once
TGTGCCAGCAGCTTAGTTGGTACCAGCATCTATGGCTACACCTTC | CASSLVGTSIYGYTF | TRBJ1-2 | 15 | . | TRBV7-9 | .
TGCGCCAGCAGCTTGGGGCTCCTCCCTAACAATGAGCAGTTCTTC | CASSLGLLPNNEQFF | TRBJ2-1 | 15 | . | TRBV5-1 | .
TGTGCCAGTAGTATCACAGGGGGCGCTGGTGAAAAACTGTTTTTT | CASSITGGAGEKLFF | TRBJ1-4 | 15 | TRBD1 | TRBV19 | .
TGTGCCAGTAGTCCACGGGACCTCCGGGACCCCGGGGAGCTGTTTTTT | CASSPRDLRDPGELFF | TRBJ2-2 | 16 | . | TRBV19 | once
TGTGCCTGGAGGGGGACAAGAGGGACCGGGGAGCTGTTTTTT | CAWRGTRGTGELFF | TRBJ2-2 | 14 | . | TRBV30 | .
TGTGCCTGGAGTGGCAGGGTGGACTATGGCTACACCTTC | CAWSGRVDYGYTF | TRBJ1-2 | 13 | . | TRBV30 | .
TGTGCCAGCAGCATTTTCTCGGGACTCTACAATGAGCAGTTCTTC | CASSIFSGLYNEQFF | TRBJ2-1 | 15 | . | TRBV7-2 | .
TGTGCCAGCAGCCCCGGGGAGGGGAAGCCCTACAATGAGCAGTTCTTC | CASSPGEGKPYNEQFF | TRBJ2-1 | 16 | TRBD2 | TRBV11-3 | .
TGTGCCAGCAGCCTGGGGCAGGCCCCCGGAAAACTGTTTTTT | CASSLGQAPGKLFF | TRBJ1-4 | 14 | . | TRBV7-2 | .
TGCAGCGTTGCTGGTGGCGGGAGGCGAGAGGAGCAGTACTTC | CSVAGGGRREEQYF | TRBJ2-7 | 14 | TRBD2 | TRBV29-1 | .
TGTGCCAGCCTACCTTGGGGCAATCAGCCCCAGCATTTT | CASLPWGNQPQHF | TRBJ1-5 | 13 | . | TRBV6-1 | .
TGTGCCAGCAGGTACAGGGCTGAAGCTTTCTTT | CASRYRAEAFF | TRBJ1-1 | 11 | . | TRBV6-5 | .
TGTGCCAGCAGCTTAGGGCAGACCTCTGGGGCCAACGTCCTGACTTTC | CASSLGQTSGANVLTF | TRBJ2-6 | 16 | . | TRBV7-2 | .
TGTGCCAGCAGCCAAGATCCCTTGACAGGGAGGGAGCAGTACTTC | CASSQDPLTGREQYF | TRBJ2-7 | 15 | . | TRBV14 | .
TGTGCCAGCAGTCCCTTCATGGGGGTCACTGAAGCTTTCTTT | CASSPFMGVTEAFF | TRBJ1-1 | 14 | . | TRBV6-5 | .
TGTGCCAGCAGCTCCGTCCGGGGGCGATCCCACGAGCAGTACTTC | CASSSVRGRSHEQYF | TRBJ2-7 | 15 | . | TRBV5-4 | .
TGTGCCAGCAGCGCCGGGGTACCAACTAATGAAAAACTGTTTTTT | CASSAGVPTNEKLFF | TRBJ1-4 | 15 | . | TRBV7-2 | .
TGTGCCAGCAGCGTAGCTCCCAACAGGGCCACCGGGGAGCTGTTTTTT | CASSVAPNRATGELFF | TRBJ2-2 | 16 | . | TRBV9 | .
TGTGCCAGCAGCCAGGGACAGGGGGCATTTCAGCCCCAGCATTTT | CASSQGQGAFQPQHF | TRBJ1-5 | 15 | TRBD1 | TRBV7-2 | .
TGTGCCAGCAGCTTGGGAGGGATTTTCTACGAGCAGTACTTC | CASSLGGIFYEQYF | TRBJ2-7 | 14 | . | TRBV5-4 | .
TGCGCCAGCAGACCGTCCCGGGACAGGGGCCGGAACACTGAAGCTTTCTTT | CASRPSRDRGRNTEAFF | TRBJ1-1 | 17 | TRBD1 | TRBV5-1 | .
TGTGCTAGCAGCTTGTCGCAGGGGTCGGGCCAAGAGACCCAGTACTTC | CASSLSQGSGQETQYF | TRBJ2-5 | 16 | . | TRBV7-7 | .
TGTGCCAGCAGCTTAGTTCAGGGTAGGACTGAAGCTTTCTTT | CASSLVQGRTEAFF | TRBJ1-1 | 14 | . | TRBV7-2 | .
TGTGCCAGCAGTTACAGGGGGCACGATAATTCACCCCTCCACTTT | CASSYRGHDNSPLHF | TRBJ1-6 | 15 | TRBD1 | TRBV6-5 | .
TGCGCCAGCAGCTTGACCGGACAGGGTTCCTACGAGCAGTACTTC | CASSLTGQGSYEQYF | TRBJ2-7 | 15 | TRBD1 | TRBV5-1 | once
TGCGCCAGCAGTGAAGGTGGTTCCGGGGAGACCCAGTACTTC | CASSEGGSGETQYF | TRBJ2-5 | 14 | . | TRBV10-1 | .
TGTGCCAGCAGCTTAGATTCGAGGGGGTCGGGTACGCAGTATTTT | CASSLDSRGSGTQYF | TRBJ2-3 | 15 | . | TRBV11-2 | few
TGTGCCAGCAGTTCCGGGTGGGCAGGGCGAGAGACCCAGTACTTC | CASSSGWAGRETQYF | TRBJ2-5 | 15 | . | TRBV28 | .
TGTGCCAGCAGAAGCGTTCAAGGAGCCGAGCAGTACTTC | CASRSVQGAEQYF | TRBJ2-7 | 13 | . | TRBV7-2 | .